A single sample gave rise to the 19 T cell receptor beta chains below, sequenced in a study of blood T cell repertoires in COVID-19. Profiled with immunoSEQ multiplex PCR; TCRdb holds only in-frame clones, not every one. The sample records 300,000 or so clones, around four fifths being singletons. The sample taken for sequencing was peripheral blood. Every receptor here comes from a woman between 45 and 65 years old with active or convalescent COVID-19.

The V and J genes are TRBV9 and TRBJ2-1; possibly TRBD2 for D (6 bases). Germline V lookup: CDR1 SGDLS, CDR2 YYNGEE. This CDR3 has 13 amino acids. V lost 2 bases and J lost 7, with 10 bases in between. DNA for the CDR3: TGTGCCAGCAGCGTCGGGAGTTCGAATGAGCAGTTCTTC. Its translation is CASSVGSSNEQFF.

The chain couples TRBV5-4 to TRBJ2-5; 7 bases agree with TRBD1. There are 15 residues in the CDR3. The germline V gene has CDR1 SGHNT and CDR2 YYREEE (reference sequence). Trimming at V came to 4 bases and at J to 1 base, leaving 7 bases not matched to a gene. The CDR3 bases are TGTGCCAGCAGCAGTATGACAGGGCGCCAAGAGACCCAGTACTTC. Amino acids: CASSSMTGRQETQYF.

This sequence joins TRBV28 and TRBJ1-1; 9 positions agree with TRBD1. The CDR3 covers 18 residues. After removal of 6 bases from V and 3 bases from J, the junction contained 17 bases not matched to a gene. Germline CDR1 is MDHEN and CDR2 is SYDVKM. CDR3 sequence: CASRIWDRFRTGDTEAFF. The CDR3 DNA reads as TGTGCCAGCAGAATTTGGGATCGGTTTAGGACAGGGGACACTGAAGCTTTCTTT. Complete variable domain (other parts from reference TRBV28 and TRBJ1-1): DVKVTQSSRYLVKRTGEKVFLECVQDMDHENMFWYRQDPGLGLRLIYFSYDVKMKEKGDIPEGYSVSREKKERFSLILESASTNQTSMYLCASRIWDRFRTGDTEAFFGQGTRLTVV.

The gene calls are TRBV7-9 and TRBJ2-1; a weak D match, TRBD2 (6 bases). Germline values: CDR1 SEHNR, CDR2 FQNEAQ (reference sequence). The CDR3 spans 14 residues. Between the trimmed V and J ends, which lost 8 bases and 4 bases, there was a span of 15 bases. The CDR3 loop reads CASVRFGGYNEQFF. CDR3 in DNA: TGTGCCAGCGTAAGGTTTGGGGGGTACAATGAGCAGTTCTTC.

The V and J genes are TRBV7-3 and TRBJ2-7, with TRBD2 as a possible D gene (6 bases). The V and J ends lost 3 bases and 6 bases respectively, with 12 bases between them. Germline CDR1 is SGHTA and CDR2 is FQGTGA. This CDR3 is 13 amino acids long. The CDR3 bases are TGTGCCAGCAGCTTCCATTCGCGGGGCGAGCAGTACTTC. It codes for CASSFHSRGEQYF.

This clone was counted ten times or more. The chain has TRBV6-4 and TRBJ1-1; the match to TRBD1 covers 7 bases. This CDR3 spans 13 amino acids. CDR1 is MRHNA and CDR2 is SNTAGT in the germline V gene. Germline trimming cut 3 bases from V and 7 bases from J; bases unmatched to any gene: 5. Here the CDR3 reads CASSDGDSLEAFF. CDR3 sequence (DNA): TGTGCCAGCAGTGATGGGGACAGCCTTGAAGCTTTCTTT.

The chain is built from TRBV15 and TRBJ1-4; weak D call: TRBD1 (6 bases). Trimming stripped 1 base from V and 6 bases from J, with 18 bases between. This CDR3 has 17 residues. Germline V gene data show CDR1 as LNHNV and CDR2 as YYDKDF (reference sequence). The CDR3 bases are TGTGCCACCAGCAGAGGCTTGACAGGACCCTTGGATGAAAAACTGTTTTTT. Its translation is CATSRGLTGPLDEKLFF. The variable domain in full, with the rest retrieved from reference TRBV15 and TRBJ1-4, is DAMVIQNPRYQVTQFGKPVTLSCSQTLNHNVMYWYQQKSSQAPKLLFHYYDKDFNNEADTPDNFQSRRPNTSFCFLDIRSPGLGDTAMYLCATSRGLTGPLDEKLFFGSGTQLSVL.

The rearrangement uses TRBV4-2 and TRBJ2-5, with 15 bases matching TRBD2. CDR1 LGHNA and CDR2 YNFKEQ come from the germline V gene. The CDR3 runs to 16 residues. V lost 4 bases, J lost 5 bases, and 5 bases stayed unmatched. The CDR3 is CASSRTSGRAGETQYF. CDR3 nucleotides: TGTGCCAGCAGCCGGACTAGCGGGAGGGCCGGTGAGACCCAGTACTTC.

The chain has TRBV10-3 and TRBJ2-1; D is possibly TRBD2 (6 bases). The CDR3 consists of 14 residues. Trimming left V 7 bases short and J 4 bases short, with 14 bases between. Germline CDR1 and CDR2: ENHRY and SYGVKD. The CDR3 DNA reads TGTGCCATCAATGGTGGGACTTTATACAATGAGCAGTTCTTC. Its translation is CAINGGTLYNEQFF.

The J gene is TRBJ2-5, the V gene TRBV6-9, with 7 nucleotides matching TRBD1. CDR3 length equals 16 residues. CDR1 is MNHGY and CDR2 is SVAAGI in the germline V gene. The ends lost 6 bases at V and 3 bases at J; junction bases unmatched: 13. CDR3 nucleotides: TGTGCCAGCAGCCCCTCTACCGGGACAGCAGAAGAGACCCAGTACTTC. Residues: CASSPSTGTAEETQYF.

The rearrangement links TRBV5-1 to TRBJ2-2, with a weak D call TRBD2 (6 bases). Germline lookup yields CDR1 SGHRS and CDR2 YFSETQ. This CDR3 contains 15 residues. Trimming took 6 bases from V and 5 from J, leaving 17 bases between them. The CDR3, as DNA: TGCGCCAGCACCCTAGTGGCGGGAAGAACCGGGGAGCTGTTTTTT. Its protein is CASTLVAGRTGELFF. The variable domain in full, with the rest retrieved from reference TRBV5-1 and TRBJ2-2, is KAGVTQTPRYLIKTRGQQVTLSCSPISGHRSVSWYQQTPGQGLQFLFEYFSETQRNKGNFPGRFSGRQFSNSRSEMNVSTLELGDSALYLCASTLVAGRTGELFFGEGSRLTVL.

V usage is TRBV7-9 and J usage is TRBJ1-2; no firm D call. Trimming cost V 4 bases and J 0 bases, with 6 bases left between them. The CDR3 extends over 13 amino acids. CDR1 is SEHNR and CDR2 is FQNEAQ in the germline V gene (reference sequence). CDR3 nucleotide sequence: TGTGCCAGCAGCTCCGTGTCTAACTATGGCTACACCTTC. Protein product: CASSSVSNYGYTF.

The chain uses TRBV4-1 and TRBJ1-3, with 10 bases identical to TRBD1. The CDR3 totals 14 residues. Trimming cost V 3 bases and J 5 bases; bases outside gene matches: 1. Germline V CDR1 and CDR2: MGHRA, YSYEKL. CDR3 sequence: CASSQGQGRNTIYF. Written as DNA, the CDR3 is TGCGCCAGCAGCCAGGGACAGGGGAGAAACACCATATATTTT.

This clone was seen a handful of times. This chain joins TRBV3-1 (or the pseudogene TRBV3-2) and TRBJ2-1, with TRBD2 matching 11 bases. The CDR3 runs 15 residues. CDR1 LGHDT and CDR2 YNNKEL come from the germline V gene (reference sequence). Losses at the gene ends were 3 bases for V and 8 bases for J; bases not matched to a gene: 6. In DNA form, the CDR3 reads TGTGCCAGCAGCCACACTAGCGGGAGAATCGATGAGCAGTTCTTC. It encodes CASSHTSGRIDEQFF.

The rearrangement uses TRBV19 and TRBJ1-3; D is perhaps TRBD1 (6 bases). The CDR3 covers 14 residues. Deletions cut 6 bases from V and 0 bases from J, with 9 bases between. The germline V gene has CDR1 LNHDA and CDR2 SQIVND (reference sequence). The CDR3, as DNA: TGTGCCAGTAGGACAGGCAACTCTGGAAACACCATATATTTT. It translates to CASRTGNSGNTIYF.

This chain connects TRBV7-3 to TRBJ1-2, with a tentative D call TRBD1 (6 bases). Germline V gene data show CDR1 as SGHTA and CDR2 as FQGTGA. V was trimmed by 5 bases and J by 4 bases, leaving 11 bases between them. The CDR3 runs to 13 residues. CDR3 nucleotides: TGTGCCAGCAGCCTCGCCAGGGGCTATGGCTACACCTTC. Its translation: CASSLARGYGYTF.

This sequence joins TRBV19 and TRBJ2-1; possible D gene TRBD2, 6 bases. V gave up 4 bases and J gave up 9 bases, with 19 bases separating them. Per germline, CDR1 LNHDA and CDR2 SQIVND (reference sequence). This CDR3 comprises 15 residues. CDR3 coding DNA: TGTGCCAGTAGTAATGGGAGGATCGGGGTCAGTGAGCAGTTCTTC. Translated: CASSNGRIGVSEQFF.

CDR3 region: CATSEGTGGVDGYTF. The CDR3 nucleotides read TGTGCCACCAGTGAAGGGACAGGGGGCGTCGATGGCTACACCTTC. The chain uses TRBV24-1 and TRBJ1-2, with 12 bases lining up with TRBD1. V was pared by 4 bases and J by 6 bases, with 5 bases of the junction left unmatched. Germline V gives CDR1 KGHDR, CDR2 SFDVKD. The CDR3 has 15 amino acids.

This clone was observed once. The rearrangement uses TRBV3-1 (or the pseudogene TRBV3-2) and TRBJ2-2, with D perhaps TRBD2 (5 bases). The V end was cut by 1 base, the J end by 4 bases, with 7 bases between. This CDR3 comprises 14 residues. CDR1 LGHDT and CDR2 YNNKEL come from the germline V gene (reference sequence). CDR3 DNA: TGTGCCAGCAGCCAAGCGGGGTCCACCGGGGAGCTGTTTTTT. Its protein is CASSQAGSTGELFF.